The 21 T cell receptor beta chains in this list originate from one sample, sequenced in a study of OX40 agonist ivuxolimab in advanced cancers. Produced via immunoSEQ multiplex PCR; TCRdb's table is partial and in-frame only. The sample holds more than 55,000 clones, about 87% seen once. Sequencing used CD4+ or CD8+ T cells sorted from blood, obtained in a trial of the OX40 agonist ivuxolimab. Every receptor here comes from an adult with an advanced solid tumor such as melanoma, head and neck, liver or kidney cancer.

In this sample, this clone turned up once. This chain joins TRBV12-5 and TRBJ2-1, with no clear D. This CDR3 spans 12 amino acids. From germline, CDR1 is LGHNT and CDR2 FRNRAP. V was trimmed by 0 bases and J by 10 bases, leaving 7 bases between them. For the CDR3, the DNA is TGTGCTAGTGGTTTGGTAGAAGACGAGCAGTTCTTC. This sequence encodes CASGLVEDEQFF. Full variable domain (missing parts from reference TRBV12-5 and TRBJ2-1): DARVTQTPRHKVTEMGQEVTMRCQPILGHNTVFWYRQTMMQGLELLAYFRNRAPLDDSGMPKDRFSAEMPDATLATLKIQPSEPRDSAVYFCASGLVEDEQFFGPGTRLTVL.

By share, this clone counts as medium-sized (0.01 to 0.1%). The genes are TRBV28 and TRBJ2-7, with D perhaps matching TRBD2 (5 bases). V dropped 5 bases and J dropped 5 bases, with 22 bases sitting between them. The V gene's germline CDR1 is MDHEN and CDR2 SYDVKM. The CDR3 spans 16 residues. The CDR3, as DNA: TGTGCCAGCAGTCTCCCGGCAACAAGCGGCAGCCACGAGCAGTACTTC. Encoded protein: CASSLPATSGSHEQYF.

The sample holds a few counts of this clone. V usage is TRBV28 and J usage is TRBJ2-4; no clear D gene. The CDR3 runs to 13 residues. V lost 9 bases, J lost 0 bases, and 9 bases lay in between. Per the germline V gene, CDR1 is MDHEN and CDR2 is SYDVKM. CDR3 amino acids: CASGDLAKNIQYF. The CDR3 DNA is TGTGCCAGTGGAGACTTAGCCAAAAACATTCAGTACTTC. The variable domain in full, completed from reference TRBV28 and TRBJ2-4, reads DVKVTQSSRYLVKRTGEKVFLECVQDMDHENMFWYRQDPGLGLRLIYFSYDVKMKEKGDIPEGYSVSREKKERFSLILESASTNQTSMYLCASGDLAKNIQYFGAGTRLSVL.

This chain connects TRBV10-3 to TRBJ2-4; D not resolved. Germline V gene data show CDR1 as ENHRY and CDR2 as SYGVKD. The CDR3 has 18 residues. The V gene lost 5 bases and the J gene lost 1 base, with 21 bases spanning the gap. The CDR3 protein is CAISKVNPSPGAKNIQYF. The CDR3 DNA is TGTGCCATCAGTAAAGTTAATCCCTCCCCCGGGGCCAAAAACATTCAGTACTTC.

The CDR3 nucleotides are TGCGCCAGCAGCTTGCGCGGGAACGGCGAGCAGTACTTC. This encodes CASSLRGNGEQYF. The chain joins TRBV5-1 to TRBJ2-7; TRBD2 is a possible D gene (6 bases). In germline, CDR1 is SGHRS, CDR2 YFSETQ. The CDR3 is made up of 13 amino acids. V lost 1 base and J 6 bases, leaving 11 bases between the germline ends. Combining the CDR3 with reference TRBV5-1 and TRBJ2-7 gives the whole variable domain KAGVTQTPRYLIKTRGQQVTLSCSPISGHRSVSWYQQTPGQGLQFLFEYFSETQRNKGNFPGRFSGRQFSNSRSEMNVSTLELGDSALYLCASSLRGNGEQYFGPGTRLTVT.

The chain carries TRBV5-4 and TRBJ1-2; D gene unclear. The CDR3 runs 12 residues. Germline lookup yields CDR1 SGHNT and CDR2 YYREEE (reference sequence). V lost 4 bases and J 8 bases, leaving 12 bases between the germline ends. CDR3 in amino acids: CASSRGQGGYTF. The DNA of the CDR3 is TGTGCCAGCAGCCGTGGTCAAGGCGGCTACACCTTC.

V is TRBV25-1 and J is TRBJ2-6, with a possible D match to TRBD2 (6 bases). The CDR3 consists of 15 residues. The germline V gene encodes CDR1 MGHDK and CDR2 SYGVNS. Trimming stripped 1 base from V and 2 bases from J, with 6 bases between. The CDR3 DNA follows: TGTGCCAGCAGTGAATGGAGGGCTGGGGCCAACGTCCTGACTTTC. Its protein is CASSEWRAGANVLTF.

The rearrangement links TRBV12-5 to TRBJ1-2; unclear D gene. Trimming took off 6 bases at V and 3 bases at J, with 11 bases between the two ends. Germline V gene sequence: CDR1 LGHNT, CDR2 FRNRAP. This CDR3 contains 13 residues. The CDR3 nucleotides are TGTGCTAGTGGCCGCCAGACGGACTATGGCTACACCTTC. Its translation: CASGRQTDYGYTF.

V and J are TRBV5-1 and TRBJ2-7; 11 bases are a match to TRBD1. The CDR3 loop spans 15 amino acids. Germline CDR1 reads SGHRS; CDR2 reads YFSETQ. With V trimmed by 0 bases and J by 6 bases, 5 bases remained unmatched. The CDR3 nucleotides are TGCGCCAGCAGCTTGGACGGACAGGGGGCAGGCGAGCAGTACTTC. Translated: CASSLDGQGAGEQYF.

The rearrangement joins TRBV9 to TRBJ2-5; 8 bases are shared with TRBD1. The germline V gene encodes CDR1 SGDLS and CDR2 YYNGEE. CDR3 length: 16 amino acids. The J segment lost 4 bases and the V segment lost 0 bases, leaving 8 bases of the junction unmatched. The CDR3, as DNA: TGTGCCAGCAGCGTAGGCACAGGGGGTGGGCTAGAGACCCAGTACTTC. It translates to CASSVGTGGGLETQYF.

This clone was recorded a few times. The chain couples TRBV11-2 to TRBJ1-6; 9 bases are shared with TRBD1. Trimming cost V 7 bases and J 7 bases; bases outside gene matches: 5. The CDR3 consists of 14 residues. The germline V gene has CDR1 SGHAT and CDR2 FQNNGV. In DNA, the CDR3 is TGTGCCAGCACCGGGGGACAGGGCAATTCACCCCTCCACTTT. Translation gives CASTGGQGNSPLHF.

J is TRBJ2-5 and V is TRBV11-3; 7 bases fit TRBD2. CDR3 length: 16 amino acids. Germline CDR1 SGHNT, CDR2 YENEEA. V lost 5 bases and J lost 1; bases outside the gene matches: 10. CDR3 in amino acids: CASSPRDYITQETQYF. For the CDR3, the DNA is TGTGCCAGCAGCCCCCGGGACTACATTACCCAAGAGACCCAGTACTTC.

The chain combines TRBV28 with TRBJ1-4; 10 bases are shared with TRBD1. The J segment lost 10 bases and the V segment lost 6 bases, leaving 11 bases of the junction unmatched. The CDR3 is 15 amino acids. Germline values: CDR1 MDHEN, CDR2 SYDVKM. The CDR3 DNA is TGTGCCAGCAGCCCGAGACAGGGGGCCCGAGGAAAACTGTTTTTT. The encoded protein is CASSPRQGARGKLFF.

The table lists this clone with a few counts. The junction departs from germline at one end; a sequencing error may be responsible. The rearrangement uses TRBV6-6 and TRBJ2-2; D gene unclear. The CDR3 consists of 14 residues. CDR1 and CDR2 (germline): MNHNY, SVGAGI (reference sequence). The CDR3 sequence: CASSDSGSTGELFF. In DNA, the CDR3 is TGTGCCAGCAGTGACTCCGGGTCGACCGGGGAGCTGTTTTTT.

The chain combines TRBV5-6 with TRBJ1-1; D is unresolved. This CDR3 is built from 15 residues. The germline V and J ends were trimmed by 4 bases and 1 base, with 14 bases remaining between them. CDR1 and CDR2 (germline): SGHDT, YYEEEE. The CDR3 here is CASSPIEKRNTEAFF. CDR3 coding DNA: TGTGCCAGCAGCCCCATCGAAAAGCGGAACACTGAAGCTTTCTTT.

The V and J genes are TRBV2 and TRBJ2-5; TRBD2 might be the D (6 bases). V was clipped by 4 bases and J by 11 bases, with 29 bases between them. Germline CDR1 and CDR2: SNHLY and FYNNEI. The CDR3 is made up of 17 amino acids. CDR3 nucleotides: TGTGCCAGCAGTGGGGGCCGGGACTCGCACCTCTACGAAGGGCAGTACTTC. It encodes CASSGGRDSHLYEGQYF.

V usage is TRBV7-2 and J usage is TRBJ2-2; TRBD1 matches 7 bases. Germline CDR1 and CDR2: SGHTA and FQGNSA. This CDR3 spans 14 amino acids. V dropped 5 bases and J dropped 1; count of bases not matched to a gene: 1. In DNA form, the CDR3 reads TGTGCCAGCAGCCGGGACAGGAACACCGGGGAGCTGTTTTTT. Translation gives CASSRDRNTGELFF.

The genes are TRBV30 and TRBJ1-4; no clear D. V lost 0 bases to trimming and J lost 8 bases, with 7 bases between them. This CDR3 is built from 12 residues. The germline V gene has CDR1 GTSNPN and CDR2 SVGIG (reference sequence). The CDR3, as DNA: TGTGCCTGGAGTGTGTTGAGAGAAAAACTGTTTTTT. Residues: CAWSVLREKLFF. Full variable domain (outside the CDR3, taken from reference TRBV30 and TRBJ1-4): SQTIHQWPATLVQPVGSPLSLECTVEGTSNPNLYWYRQAAGRGLQLLFYSVGIGQISSEVPQNLSASRPQDRQFILSSKKLLLSDSGFYLCAWSVLREKLFFGSGTQLSVL.

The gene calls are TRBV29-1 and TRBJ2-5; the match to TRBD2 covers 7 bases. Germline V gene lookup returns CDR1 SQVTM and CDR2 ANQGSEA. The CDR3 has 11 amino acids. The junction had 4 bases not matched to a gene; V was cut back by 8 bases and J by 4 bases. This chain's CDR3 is CSLGEGETQYF. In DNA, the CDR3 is TGCAGCCTGGGGGAGGGAGAGACCCAGTACTTC. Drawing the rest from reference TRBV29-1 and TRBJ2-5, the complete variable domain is SAVISQKPSRDICQRGTSLTIQCQVDSQVTMMFWYRQQPGQSLTLIATANQGSEATYESGFVIDKFPISRPNLTFSTLTVSNMSPEDSSIYLCSLGEGETQYFGPGTRLLVL.

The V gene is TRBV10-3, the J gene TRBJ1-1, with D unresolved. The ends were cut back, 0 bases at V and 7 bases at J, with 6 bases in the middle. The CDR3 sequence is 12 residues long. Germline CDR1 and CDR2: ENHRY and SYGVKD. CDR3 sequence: CAISESEIEAFF. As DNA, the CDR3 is TGTGCCATCAGTGAGTCAGAGATTGAAGCTTTCTTT.

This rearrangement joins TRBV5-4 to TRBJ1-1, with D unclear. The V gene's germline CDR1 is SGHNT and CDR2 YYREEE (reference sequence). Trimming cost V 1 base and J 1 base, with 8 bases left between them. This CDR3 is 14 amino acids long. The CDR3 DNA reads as TGTGCCAGCAGCTTGTCCGCGGCGAACACTGAAGCTTTCTTT. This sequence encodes CASSLSAANTEAFF.